A single sample is the source of the 8 T cell receptor beta chains below, sequenced in a study of blood T cell repertoires in COVID-19. Clones were read by immunoSEQ multiplex PCR, and TCRdb kept only the in-frame ones, dropping some. Of about 140,000 clones in the sample, 76% are singletons; the top ten hold 3.5% to 5%. What was sequenced was peripheral blood. All receptors come from a woman older than 75 with active or convalescent COVID-19.

Relative to its sample, this clone is large. The rearrangement links TRBV27 to TRBJ2-3, with D unclear. CDR1 is MNHEY and CDR2 is SMNVEV in the germline V gene (reference sequence). The CDR3 is 14 amino acids. Trimming removed 0 bases at V and 4 bases at J, with 8 bases between. CDR3 DNA sequence: TGTGCCAGCAGTTTATCGGAGATCTCAGATACGCAGTATTTT. Its protein product is CASSLSEISDTQYF.

V is TRBV7-3 and J is TRBJ2-1; 7 bases map to TRBD2. This CDR3 has 13 residues. Looked up from germline, CDR1 is SGHTA and CDR2 is FQGTGA. Trimming cost V 0 bases and J 11 bases; bases outside gene matches: 4. The CDR3 nucleotides are TGTGCCAGCAGCTTAACTCCGGGGGGTCAGCAGTTCTTC. Its protein product is CASSLTPGGQQFF.

The J gene is TRBJ1-6, the V gene TRBV19; D possibly corresponds to TRBD1 (5 bases). Trimming removed 3 bases at V and 4 bases at J, with 13 bases between. This CDR3 is built from 16 residues. Germline V CDR1 and CDR2: LNHDA, SQIVND (reference sequence). CDR3 amino acids: CASSMGRAGYNSPLHF. CDR3 nucleotides: TGTGCCAGTAGTATGGGCAGGGCGGGGTATAATTCACCCCTCCACTTT.

This chain joins TRBV7-2 and TRBJ2-7, with D uncertain. Germline V gene data show CDR1 as SGHTA and CDR2 as FQGNSA. This CDR3 has 12 residues. The V and J ends lost 5 bases and 2 bases respectively, with 7 bases between them. CDR3 DNA: TGTGCCAGCAGCCCTATCGCCTACGAGCAGTACTTC. It translates to CASSPIAYEQYF.

V usage is TRBV5-4 and J usage is TRBJ2-7; 8 nucleotides agree with TRBD2. This CDR3 is built from 15 residues. The trim removed 4 bases at V and 2 bases at J, leaving 8 bases unmatched. In germline, CDR1 is SGHNT, CDR2 YYREEE (reference sequence). The CDR3 region has the DNA TGTGCCAGCAGCCCCGGGGGGACTAGTACCTACGAGCAGTACTTC. Its protein product is CASSPGGTSTYEQYF.

V is TRBV4-1 and J is TRBJ2-3, with 13 bases aligning to TRBD2. The ends lost 4 bases at V and 6 bases at J; junction bases unmatched: 10. The CDR3 loop spans 17 amino acids. The germline CDR1 and CDR2 sequences are MGHRA and YSYEKL. The CDR3 here is CASSRDGLAGDGDTQYF. The CDR3 DNA reads as TGCGCCAGCAGCCGCGACGGACTAGCGGGGGATGGCGATACGCAGTATTTT.

The chain joins TRBV5-1 to TRBJ2-7, with D perhaps matching TRBD2 (6 bases). Per the germline V gene, CDR1 is SGHRS and CDR2 is YFSETQ. The ends were cut back, 4 bases at V and 0 bases at J, with 14 bases in the middle. The CDR3 covers 15 residues. This CDR3 is CASSPGTLSSYEQYF. The CDR3 DNA sequence: TGCGCCAGCAGCCCCGGGACTCTGAGCTCCTACGAGCAGTACTTC.

The rearrangement joins TRBV27 to TRBJ2-1; the D gene is possibly TRBD2 (5 bases). V was shortened by 6 bases and J by 6 bases, with 18 bases between the two germline ends. The CDR3 spans 15 residues. Germline V gene sequence: CDR1 MNHEY, CDR2 SMNVEV (reference sequence). The CDR3, as DNA: TGTGCCAGCAGCCTGCCTCGGGGAGTGGGCAATGAGCAGTTCTTC. Protein sequence: CASSLPRGVGNEQFF.